This T cell receptor (beta chain) was sequenced during a study of cytomegalovirus exposure and HLA in healthy donors. Study conclusions and caveats: A few V segments could not be told apart, such as TRBV6-2 and TRBV6-3, and were left out. Earlier results showed most TCR beta V segments being productive about 87% or about 30% of the time. CMV serostatus was the only immune exposure information that was available.

60 Vbeta and 13 Jbeta primers were used in PCR. Assay used: immunoSEQ multiplex PCR; TCRdb lists only in-frame clones, some missing. The sample holds fewer than 200,000 clones, roughly 80% seen once. Concerning this clone: As yet, its antigen is unknown.

J gave up 0 bases and V 3 bases, and 4 bases lay outside the gene matches. CDR3 length equals 15 residues. Germline CDR1 is SGDLS and CDR2 is YYNGEE. The chain combines TRBV9 with TRBJ1-2, with 8 bases that match TRBD1. The sequence came from a young man in good health and CMV-seropositive. Source material: PBMCs. The chain's CDR3 is CASSATDRANYGYTF. Written as DNA, the CDR3 is TGTGCCAGCAGCGCTACGGACAGGGCTAACTATGGCTACACCTTC.